This entry concerns a single T cell receptor (beta chain). Its antigen is undetermined. Germline lookup yields CDR1 SGHTA and CDR2 FQGTGA. This CDR3 is 20 amino acids long. V lost 2 bases, J lost 4 bases, and 18 bases stayed unmatched. These data are taken from a study of T cell responses to AZD1222 COVID-19 vaccine. Analysis merged second doses at about 4 or about 12 weeks. The assay was immunoSEQ multiplex PCR, and TCRdb's table has in-frame clones only and misses some. This sample carries some 190,000 clones, around nine tenths of them seen once, and the ten largest clones take roughly 1.9%. General study findings and limits: Reportedly, close to half of spike-specific TCRs are directed against unmutated variant regions. Regions 160-218 and 743-854 dominated among vaccine-associated CD4 TCRs spanning spike.

The genes are TRBV7-3 and TRBJ1-5, with 9 bases identical to TRBD1. The input for sequencing was peripheral blood, taken 28 days after the second AZD1222 dose. The clonotype originates from an adult who received the AZD1222 COVID-19 vaccine. CDR3 in DNA: TGTGCCAGCAGCTTAGGGATCGGGACAGGGTGGAGCAGGCAGAATCAGCCCCAGCATTTT. Translation gives CASSLGIGTGWSRQNQPQHF. Drawing the rest from reference TRBV7-3 and TRBJ1-5, the complete variable domain is GAGVSQTPSNKVTEKGKYVELRCDPISGHTALYWYRQSLGQGPEFLIYFQGTGAADDSGLPNDRFFAVRPEGSVSTLKIQRTERGDSAVYLCASSLGIGTGWSRQNQPQHFGDGTRLSIL.